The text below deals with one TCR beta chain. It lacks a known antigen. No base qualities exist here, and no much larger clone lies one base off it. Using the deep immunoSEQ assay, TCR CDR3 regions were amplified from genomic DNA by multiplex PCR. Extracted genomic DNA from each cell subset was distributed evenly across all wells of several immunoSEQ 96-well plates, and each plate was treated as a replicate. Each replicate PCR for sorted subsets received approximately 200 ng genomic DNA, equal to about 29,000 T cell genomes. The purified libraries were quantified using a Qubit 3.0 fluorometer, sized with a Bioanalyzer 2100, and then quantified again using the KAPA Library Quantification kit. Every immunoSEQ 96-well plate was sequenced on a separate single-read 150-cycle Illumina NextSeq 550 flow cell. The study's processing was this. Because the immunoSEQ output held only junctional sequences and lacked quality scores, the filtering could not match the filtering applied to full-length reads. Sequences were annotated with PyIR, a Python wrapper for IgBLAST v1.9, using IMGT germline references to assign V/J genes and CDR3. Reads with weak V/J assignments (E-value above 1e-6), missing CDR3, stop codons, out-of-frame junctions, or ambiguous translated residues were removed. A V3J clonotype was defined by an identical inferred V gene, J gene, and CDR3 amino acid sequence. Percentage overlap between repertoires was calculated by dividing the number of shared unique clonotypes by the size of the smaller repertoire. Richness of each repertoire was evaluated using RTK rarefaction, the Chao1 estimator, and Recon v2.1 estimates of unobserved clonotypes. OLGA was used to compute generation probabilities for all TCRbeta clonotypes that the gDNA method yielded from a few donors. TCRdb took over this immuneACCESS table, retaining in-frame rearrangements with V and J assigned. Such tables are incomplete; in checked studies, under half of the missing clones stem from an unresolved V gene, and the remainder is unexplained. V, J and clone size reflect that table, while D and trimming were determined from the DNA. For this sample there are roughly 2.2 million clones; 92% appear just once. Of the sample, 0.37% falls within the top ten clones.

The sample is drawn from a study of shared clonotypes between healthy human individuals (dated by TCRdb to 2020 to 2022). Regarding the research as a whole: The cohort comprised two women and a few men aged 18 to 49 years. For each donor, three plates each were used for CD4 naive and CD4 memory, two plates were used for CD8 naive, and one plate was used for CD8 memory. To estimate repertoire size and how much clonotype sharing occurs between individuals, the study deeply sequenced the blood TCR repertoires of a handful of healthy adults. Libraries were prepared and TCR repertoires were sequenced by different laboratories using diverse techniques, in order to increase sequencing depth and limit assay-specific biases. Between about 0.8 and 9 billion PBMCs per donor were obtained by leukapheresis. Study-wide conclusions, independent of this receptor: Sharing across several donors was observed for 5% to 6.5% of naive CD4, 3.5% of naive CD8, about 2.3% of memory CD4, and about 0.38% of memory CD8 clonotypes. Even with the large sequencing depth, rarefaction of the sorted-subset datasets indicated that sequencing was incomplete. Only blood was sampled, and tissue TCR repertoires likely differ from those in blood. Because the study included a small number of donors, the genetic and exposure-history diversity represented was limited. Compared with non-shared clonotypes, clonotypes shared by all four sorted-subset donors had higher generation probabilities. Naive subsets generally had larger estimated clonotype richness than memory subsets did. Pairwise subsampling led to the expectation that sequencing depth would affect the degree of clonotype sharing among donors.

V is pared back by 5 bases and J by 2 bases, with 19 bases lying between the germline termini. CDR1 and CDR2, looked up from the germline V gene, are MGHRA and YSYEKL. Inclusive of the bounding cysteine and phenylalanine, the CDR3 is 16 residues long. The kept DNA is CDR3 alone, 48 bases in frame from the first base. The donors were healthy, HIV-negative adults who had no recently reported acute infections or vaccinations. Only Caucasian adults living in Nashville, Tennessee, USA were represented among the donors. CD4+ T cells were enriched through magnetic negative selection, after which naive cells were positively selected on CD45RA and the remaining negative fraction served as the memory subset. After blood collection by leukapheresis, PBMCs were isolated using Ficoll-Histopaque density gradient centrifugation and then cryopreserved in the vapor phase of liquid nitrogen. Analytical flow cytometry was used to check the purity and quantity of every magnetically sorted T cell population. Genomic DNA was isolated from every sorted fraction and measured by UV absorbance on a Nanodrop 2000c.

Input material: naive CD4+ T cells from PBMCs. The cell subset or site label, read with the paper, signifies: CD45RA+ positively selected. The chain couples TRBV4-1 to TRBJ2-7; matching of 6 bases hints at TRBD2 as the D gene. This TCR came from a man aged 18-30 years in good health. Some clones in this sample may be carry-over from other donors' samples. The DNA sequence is TGCGCCAGCAGCTTTCGGGATAGCGGAGGGCCCTACGAGCAGTACTTC. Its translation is CASSFRDSGGPYEQYF.